Listed here is a single TCR beta chain. This sample was taken from a study of cytomegalovirus exposure and HLA in healthy donors. Deletions cut 7 bases from V and 3 bases from J, with 7 bases between. From germline, CDR1 is SNHLY and CDR2 FYNNEI. The CDR3 is 11 residues long. Vbeta (60) and Jbeta (13) primers were used in the PCR. Only in-frame clones appear in the TCRdb table, and some are missing; sequencing was by immunoSEQ multiplex PCR. The sample contains approximately 220,000 clones, 76% of which appear only once. V gene TRBV2 combines with J gene TRBJ2-7; D gene uncertain. The clonotype was recovered from a man aged 18 to 30 in good health and CMV-seronegative. The specimen sequenced was PBMCs. The DNA for the CDR3 is TGTGCCAGCACCTACAGCTACGAGCAGTACTTC. Protein: CASTYSYEQYF.